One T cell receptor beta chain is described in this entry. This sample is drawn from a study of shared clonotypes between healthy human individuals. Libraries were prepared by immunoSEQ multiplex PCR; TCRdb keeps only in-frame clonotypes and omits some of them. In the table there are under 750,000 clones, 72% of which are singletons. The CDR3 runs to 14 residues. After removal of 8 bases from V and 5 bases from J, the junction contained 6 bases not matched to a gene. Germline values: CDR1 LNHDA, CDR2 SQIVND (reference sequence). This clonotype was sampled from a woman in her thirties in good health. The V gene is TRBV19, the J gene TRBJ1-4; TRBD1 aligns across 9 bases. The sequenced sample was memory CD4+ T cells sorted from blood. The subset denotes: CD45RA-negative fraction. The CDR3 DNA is TGTGCCAGTGGAAGGACAGGGGTAAATGAAAAACTGTTTTTT. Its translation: CASGRTGVNEKLFF.